This T cell receptor (beta chain) emerged from a study of blood T cells in healthy people across ages. General study results and limits: There was no known CMV status for donors, so expanded clonotype changes were possibly confounded. Naive and antigen-experienced cells were not separated, limiting conclusive comparison.

Ranging in age from about 6 to 100, the donors were healthy Caucasian individuals from Russia. In the case of this clonotype: Its target is unknown.

With a J-beta primer mix and a sample-barcoded 5' primer, a second PCR ran about 6 to 11 cycles. Every sample produced at least 3 million CDR3-containing paired-end reads. In TCRdb, the 5' RACE reads were re-called with MiXCR into one record per CDR3 protein. In the table there are around 1,900,000 distinct CDR3 sequences, about two fifths of which are singletons. CDR3 size: 15 residues. Trimming removed 3 bases at V and 1 base at J, with 13 bases between. Germline values: CDR1 SEHNR, CDR2 FQNEAQ (reference sequence). The specimen sequenced was blood. This TCR came from a human donor in good health. The chain uses TRBV7-9 and TRBJ2-7, with a possible D match to TRBD1 (5 bases). CDR3 residues: CASSLAGLRSYEQYF. The CDR3 nucleotides are TGTGCCAGCAGCTTGGCAGGGTTGAGATCCTACGAGCAGTACTTC.